Here is one T cell receptor (beta chain) with its context. Germline CDR1 reads SGHAT; CDR2 reads FQNNGV. The CDR3 totals 15 residues. V was cut by 2 bases and J by 7 bases, with 17 bases left in between. The sample is drawn from a study of OX40 agonist ivuxolimab in advanced cancers. Study-level background: Patients received intravenous ivuxolimab every 2 weeks at 0.01 to 10 mg/kg. Hepatocellular carcinoma, melanoma, renal cell or head and neck cancer affected the dose-escalation patients.

Here immunoSEQ multiplex PCR was the method, and the copy in TCRdb shows in-frame clones only, minus some. This sample has some 28,000 clones, with around 88% found just once. The receptor's source is an adult with an advanced solid tumor such as melanoma, head and neck, liver or kidney cancer. Sequencing used CD4+ or CD8+ T cells sorted from blood, obtained in a trial of the OX40 agonist ivuxolimab. This chain links TRBV11-2 with TRBJ1-1; tentative D call: TRBD1 (6 bases). CDR3 in DNA: TGTGCCAGCAGCTTACGTCGCAGGGGAGGCGGTGAAGCTTTCTTT. This encodes CASSLRRRGGGEAFF.